This T cell receptor beta chain was documented in a study of a mutant IDH1 vaccine in newly diagnosed glioma. About the study: The initiation of vaccination occurred 4-6 weeks after radiotherapy alone, or with temozolomide cycles. Treated patients, averaging roughly 44 years, were 62.5% male and about 40% female.

Concerning this clone: Its specificity is unknown.

Assay used: immunoSEQ multiplex PCR; TCRdb lists only in-frame clones, some missing. The sample lists approximately 50,000 clones, 86% occurring once. Documented time point: week 35, safety follow-up. Each vaccine dose was 300 ug of mutant IDH1 20-mer peptide, with topical imiquimod. Sequencing was performed on PBMCs, taken from a glioma patient whose treatment included an IDH1 peptide vaccine. This sequence originates from a middle-aged man with glioma.

The CDR3 sequence is CASSPGRDYGYTF. The CDR3, as DNA: TGTGCCAGCAGCCCGGGACGGGACTATGGCTACACCTTC. The J gene is TRBJ1-2, the V gene TRBV6-6; a possible D gene is TRBD1 (5 bases). The CDR3 has 13 residues. CDR1 is MNHNY and CDR2 is SVGAGI in the germline V gene (reference sequence). V lost 6 bases and J lost 3, with 11 bases in between.